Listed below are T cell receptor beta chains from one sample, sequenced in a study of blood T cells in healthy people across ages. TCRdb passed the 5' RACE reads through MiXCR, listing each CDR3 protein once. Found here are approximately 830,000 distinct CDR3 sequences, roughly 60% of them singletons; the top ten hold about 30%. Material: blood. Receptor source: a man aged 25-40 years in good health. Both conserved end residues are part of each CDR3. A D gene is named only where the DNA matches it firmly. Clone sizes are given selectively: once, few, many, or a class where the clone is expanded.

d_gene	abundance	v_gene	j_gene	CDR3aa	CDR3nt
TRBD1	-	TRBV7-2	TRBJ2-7	CASSSQQGYYEQYF	TGTGCCAGCAGCTCCCAACAGGGGTACTACGAGCAGTACTTC
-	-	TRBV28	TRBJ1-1	CASSLEGRTEAFF	TGTGCCAGCAGTTTAGAGGGTCGGACTGAAGCTTTCTTT
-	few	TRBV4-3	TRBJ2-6	CASSLRITGANVLTF	TGCGCCAGCAGCCTACGGATCACTGGGGCCAACGTCCTGACTTTC
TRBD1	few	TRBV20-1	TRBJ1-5	CSARDRVDQPQHF	TGCAGTGCCCGGGACAGGGTGGATCAGCCCCAGCATTTT
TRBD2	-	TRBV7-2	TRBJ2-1	CASSPPTPRGLAYF	TGTGCCAGCAGCCCTCCCACGCCCAGGGGACTAGCGTACTTC
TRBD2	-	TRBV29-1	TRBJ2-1	CSVEPSGGREQFF	TGCAGCGTTGAGCCTAGCGGGGGACGTGAGCAGTTCTTC
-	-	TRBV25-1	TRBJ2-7	CASIRDQSNEQYF	TGTGCCAGCATCCGGGACCAGTCAAACGAGCAGTACTTC
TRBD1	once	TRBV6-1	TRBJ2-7	CASMMDRQVVLEQYF	TGTGCCAGCATGATGGACAGGCAGGTCGTCCTAGAGCAGTACTTC
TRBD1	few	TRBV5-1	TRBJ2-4	CASSPRSGGEANIQYF	TGCGCCAGCAGCCCGAGATCAGGGGGCGAGGCAAACATTCAGTACTTC
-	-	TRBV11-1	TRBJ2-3	CASSLTRLDTQYF	TGTGCCAGCAGCTTAACCCGGTTGGATACGCAGTATTTT
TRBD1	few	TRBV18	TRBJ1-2	CASSAPRQGRSYGYTF	TGTGCCAGCTCAGCCCCGAGACAGGGGCGTTCCTATGGCTACACCTTC
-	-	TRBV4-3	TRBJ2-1	CASSQLTGTTLGEQFF	TGCGCCAGCAGCCAATTAACCGGGACAACCCTTGGAGAGCAGTTCTTC
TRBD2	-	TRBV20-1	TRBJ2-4	CSAPTSGGTKNIQYF	TGCAGTGCCCCCACTAGCGGAGGTACTAAAAACATTCAGTACTTC
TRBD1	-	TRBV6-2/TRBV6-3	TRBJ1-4	CASSIRTGAFQDEKLFF	TGTGCCAGCAGCATCCGGACAGGCGCTTTCCAGGATGAAAAACTGTTTTTT
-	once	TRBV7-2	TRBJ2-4	CASTLSGAKNIQYF	TGTGCCAGCACCCTCTCTGGGGCCAAAAACATTCAGTACTTC
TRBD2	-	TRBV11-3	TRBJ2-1	CASSLELAGGNNEQFF	TGTGCCAGCAGCTTAGAACTAGCGGGGGGCAACAATGAGCAGTTCTTC
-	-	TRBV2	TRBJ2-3	CASKRQDTQYF	TGTGCCAGCAAACGCCAAGATACGCAGTATTTT
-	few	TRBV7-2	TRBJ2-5	CASSLTWGGEETQYF	TGTGCCAGCAGCTTAACTTGGGGAGGCGAGGAGACCCAGTACTTC
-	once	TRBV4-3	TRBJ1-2	CASSQDTAAGYGYTF	TGCGCCAGCAGCCAAGATACGGCCGCAGGCTATGGCTACACCTTC
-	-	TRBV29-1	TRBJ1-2	CSVTDSYGYTF	TGCAGCGTTACGGACAGCTATGGCTACACCTTC
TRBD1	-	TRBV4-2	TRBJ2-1	CASSHLTGGGRDEQFF	TGTGCCAGCAGCCACCTGACAGGGGGCGGCCGAGATGAGCAGTTCTTC
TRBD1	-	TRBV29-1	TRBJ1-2	CSVNHRGQGGYTF	TGCAGCGTTAATCACAGGGGTCAAGGAGGCTACACCTTC
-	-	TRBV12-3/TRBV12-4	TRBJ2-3	CASSPGNSRQYF	TGTGCCAGCAGTCCGGGAAACAGCAGGCAGTATTTT
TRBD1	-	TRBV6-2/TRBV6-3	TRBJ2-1	CASIPSGTGTYNEQFF	TGTGCCAGCATCCCGTCGGGGACAGGGACCTACAATGAGCAGTTCTTC
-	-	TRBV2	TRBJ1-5	CASSERPDARQPQHF	TGTGCCAGCAGTGAACGGCCGGACGCCCGCCAGCCCCAGCATTTT
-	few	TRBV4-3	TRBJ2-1	CASSQGTAHNEQFF	TGCGCCAGCAGCCAAGGGACAGCACACAATGAGCAGTTCTTC
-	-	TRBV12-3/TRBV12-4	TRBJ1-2	CASSFQTTNYGYTF	TGTGCCAGCAGCTTCCAGACAACTAACTATGGCTACACCTTC
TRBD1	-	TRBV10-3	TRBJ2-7	CAISRTGSSYEQYF	TGTGCCATCAGTCGGACAGGGTCCTCCTACGAGCAGTACTTC
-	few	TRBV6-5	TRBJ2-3	CASSYSATDTQYF	TGTGCCAGCAGTTACAGTGCAACAGATACGCAGTATTTT
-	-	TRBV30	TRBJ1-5	CAWSNGNSNQPQHF	TGTGCCTGGAGTAACGGAAATAGCAATCAGCCCCAGCATTTT
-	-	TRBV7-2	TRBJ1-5	CASSLGRGGRQPQHF	TGTGCCAGCAGCTTAGGTAGGGGGGGCCGTCAGCCCCAGCATTTT
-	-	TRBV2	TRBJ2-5	CASSENAETQYF	TGTGCCAGCAGTGAAAATGCGGAGACCCAGTACTTC
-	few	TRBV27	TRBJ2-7	CASSWGPYEQYF	TGTGCCAGCAGTTGGGGTCCCTACGAGCAGTACTTC
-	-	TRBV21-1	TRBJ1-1	CASSKGGYEAFF	TGTGCCAGCAGCAAAGGGGGCTACGAAGCTTTCTTT
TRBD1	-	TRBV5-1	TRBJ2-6	CASQNRGGDDGANVLTF	TGCGCCAGCCAAAATAGAGGGGGCGATGATGGGGCCAACGTCCTGACTTTC
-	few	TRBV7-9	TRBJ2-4	CASSLWDGGDIQYF	TGTGCCAGCAGCTTATGGGACGGTGGTGACATTCAGTACTTC
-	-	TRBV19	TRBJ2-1	CASSRGRNEQFF	TGTGCCAGTAGTCGGGGACGGAATGAGCAGTTCTTC
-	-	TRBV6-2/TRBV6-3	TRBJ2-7	CASSLQQDIGQNYEQYF	TGTGCCAGCAGCTTACAACAGGATATAGGACAGAACTACGAGCAGTACTTC
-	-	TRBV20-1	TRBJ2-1	CSATDPNSAQFF	TGCAGTGCTACGGACCCCAATTCGGCCCAGTTCTTC
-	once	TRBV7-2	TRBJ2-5	CASSLAGGRWETQYF	TGTGCCAGCAGCTTAGCCGGGGGAAGGTGGGAGACCCAGTACTTC
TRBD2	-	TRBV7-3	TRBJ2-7	CASSLQIAGGQLSSYEQYF	TGTGCCAGCAGCCTACAGATAGCGGGGGGACAACTGAGCTCCTACGAGCAGTACTTC
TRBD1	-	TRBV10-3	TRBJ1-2	CAISRDSYGYTF	TGTGCCATCAGTCGGGACAGCTATGGCTACACCTTC
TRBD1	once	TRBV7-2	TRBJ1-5	CASSFGGGGRSNQSQHF	TGTGCCAGCAGCTTCGGGGGAGGGGGCCGAAGCAATCAGTCCCAGCATTTT
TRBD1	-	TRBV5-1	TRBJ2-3	CASSAQGGHTDTQYF	TGCGCCAGCAGCGCACAGGGGGGCCACACAGATACGCAGTATTTT
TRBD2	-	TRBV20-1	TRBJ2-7	CSARDSAGGGNEQYF	TGCAGTGCTAGAGATTCAGCGGGGGGCGGCAATGAGCAGTACTTC
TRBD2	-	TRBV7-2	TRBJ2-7	CASSHSGGFYEQYF	TGTGCCAGCAGCCATAGCGGGGGCTTCTACGAGCAGTACTTC
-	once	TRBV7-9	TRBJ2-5	CASSLDGPIQETQYF	TGTGCCAGCAGCTTAGATGGACCCATACAAGAGACCCAGTACTTC
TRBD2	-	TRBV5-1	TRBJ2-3	CASKEGTMDTQYF	TGCGCCAGCAAGGAGGGGACTATGGATACGCAGTATTTT
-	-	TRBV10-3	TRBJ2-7	CAISGGATVSYEQYF	TGTGCCATCAGTGGGGGGGCTACCGTCTCCTACGAGCAGTACTTC
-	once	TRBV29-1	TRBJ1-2	CSGDDTGNYGYTF	TGCAGCGGGGACGATACAGGGAACTATGGCTACACCTTC
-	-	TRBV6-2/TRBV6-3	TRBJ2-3	CASADPGRQITDTQYF	TGTGCCAGCGCCGATCCGGGACGTCAGATCACAGATACGCAGTATTTT
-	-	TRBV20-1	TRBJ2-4	CSVGGIVAKNIQYF	TGCAGTGTAGGTGGCATAGTAGCCAAAAACATTCAGTACTTC
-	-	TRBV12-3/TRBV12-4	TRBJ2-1	CASVRGPGVNEQFF	TGTGCCAGCGTCAGGGGCCCAGGGGTCAATGAGCAGTTCTTC
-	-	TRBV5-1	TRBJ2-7	CASSLNPGQTYEQYF	TGCGCCAGCAGCTTGAACCCCGGACAGACCTACGAGCAGTACTTC
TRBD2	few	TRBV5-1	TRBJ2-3	CASSPYSGGATDTQYF	TGCGCCAGCAGCCCTTATAGCGGGGGGGCCACAGATACGCAGTATTTT
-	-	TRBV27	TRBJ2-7	CASRPWEGASYEQYF	TGTGCCAGCAGGCCGTGGGAGGGGGCCTCTTACGAGCAGTACTTC
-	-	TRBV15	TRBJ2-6	CATSSMRANVLTF	TGTGCCACCAGCAGTATGAGGGCCAACGTCCTGACTTTC
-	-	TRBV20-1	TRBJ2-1	CSARDRSNNEQFF	TGCAGTGCTAGAGATCGATCGAACAATGAGCAGTTCTTC
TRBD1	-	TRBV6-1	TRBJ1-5	CASSSGTDSNQPQHF	TGTGCCAGCAGTTCCGGGACAGATAGCAATCAGCCCCAGCATTTT
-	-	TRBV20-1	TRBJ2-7	CSARGGGKVAASSCEQYF	TGCAGTGCTAGAGGAGGGGGAAAGGTAGCGGCTAGCTCCTGCGAGCAGTACTTC